This T cell receptor beta chain was recovered during a study of regulatory T cells in long-lasting Graves disease. Combining iRepertoire HTBI primers with Arm-PCR of CDR3 regions, the authors built TCR beta libraries. One entry per CDR3 protein results from TCRdb running MiXCR on the multiplex PCR reads. There are hundreds of thousands of distinct CDR3 sequences in the sample; around 15% occur only once, and around 18% lies in the top ten. The CDR3 loop spans 16 amino acids. V lost 4 bases, J lost 2 bases, and 18 bases lay in between. Per germline, CDR1 SGHDN and CDR2 FVKESK. About this clonotype itself: Its cognate antigen is unknown.

Time point described: newly diagnosed GD, antithyroid drugs for less than 3 months. Following extraction of RNA from PBMCs, that RNA was used to make the TCR library. Findings and limits, study-wide: It was in persistent disease that TRBV28, TRBJ1-2 and TRBJ2-5 were favored. Possibly, accuracy suffered from the small sample size.

The same data also contributed to another study, on T cells in Graves' hyperthyroidism and ophthalmopathy. This second study says: First-round RT-PCR with HTBI primers amplified the TCR CDR3 region.

The chain joins TRBV14 to TRBJ2-7; D possibly corresponds to TRBD1 (6 bases). Sequenced material: peripheral blood mononuclear cells (PBMCs), taken at new diagnosis, from a patient treated with antithyroid drugs. The TCR was taken from a woman under 40 with Graves disease. In DNA, the CDR3 is TGTGCCAGCAGCCTTCCGGGACAAACACTTGCCTACGAGCAGTACTTC. Protein product: CASSLPGQTLAYEQYF.